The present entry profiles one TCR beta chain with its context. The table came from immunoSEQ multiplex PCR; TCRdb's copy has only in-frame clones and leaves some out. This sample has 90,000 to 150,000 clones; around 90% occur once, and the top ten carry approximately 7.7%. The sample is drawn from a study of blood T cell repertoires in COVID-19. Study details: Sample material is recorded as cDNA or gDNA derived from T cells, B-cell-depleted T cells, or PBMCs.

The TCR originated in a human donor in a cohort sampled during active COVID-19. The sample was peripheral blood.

The CDR3 DNA sequence: TGCGCCAGCAGCCCGGGACAGGGAGGGACTGAAGCTTTCTTT. Translated, it gives CASSPGQGGTEAFF. This sequence joins TRBV5-1 and TRBJ1-1, with 9 bases identical to TRBD1. V lost 4 bases, J lost 5 bases, and 6 bases stayed unmatched. In germline, CDR1 is SGHRS, CDR2 YFSETQ. The CDR3 contains 14 residues.